This T cell receptor (beta chain) was profiled in a study of radiotherapy plus CTLA-4 blockade in lung cancer (dated by TCRdb to 2016 to 2018). Study-level background: Among the enrolled patients, 18% had an objective response, and about 29% reached disease control. Here is what the overall study found, with its caveats: Early dynamic changes in blood T cell clones, together with increased serum interferon-beta after radiation, were reported as the strongest predictors of response. TCR clones derived from tumors expanded in peripheral blood after treatment with radiotherapy and ipilimumab.

Trimming leaves V shorter by 5 bases and J shorter by 11 bases, with the junction holding 8 bases beyond the gene matches. From its cysteine to its phenylalanine, the CDR3 spans 12 amino acids. The sequence is cut down to CDR3 DNA, 36 bases in frame from base 1. The germline V gene encodes CDR1 SGHRS and CDR2 YFSETQ. Library creation used the immunoSEQ multiplex PCR assay. The table was pulled from immuneACCESS by TCRdb, which kept in-frame rearrangements only. Such tables lose some clones; where checked, under half of the loss comes from unresolved V genes, and the rest has no known cause. For this sample the table gives 35,000 to 40,000 clones, of which 72% were detected only once. The ten top clones hold about a tenth of the sample. Worth noting for this clone: Its antigen remains undetermined. No much larger clone exists at a distance of one base, and base qualities are not known.

The study tested focal radiation therapy combined with CTLA-4 blockade (ipilimumab) in patients with chemo-refractory metastatic non-small-cell lung cancer. This specimen was peripheral blood, taken from a patient treated with radiotherapy plus ipilimumab. Rearrangement joined TRBV5-1 to TRBJ2-3; the junction holds 7 bases that match TRBD2. This clonotype was obtained from a human donor with non-small cell lung cancer who had stable disease on radiotherapy plus ipilimumab. The CDR3 amino acid sequence is: CASSRSGEVQYF. The nucleotide sequence is given as TGCGCCAGCAGTCGGAGCGGGGAGGTGCAGTATTTT.